Listed here are 9 T cell receptor beta chains from one sample, sequenced in a study of cytomegalovirus exposure and HLA in healthy donors. PCR was performed using 60 Vbeta and 13 Jbeta primers. Profiling relied on immunoSEQ multiplex PCR, and the TCRdb table lists in-frame clones only, not all of them. This table has roughly 120,000 clones, 84% appearing once. What was sequenced was PBMCs. The receptors shown here come from a woman under 30 in good health and CMV-seropositive.

Note on this clone: The sample holds other DNA sequences that translate to the same CDR3. V gene TRBV5-1 combines with J gene TRBJ2-7, with 8 nucleotides matching TRBD1. Germline assignment: CDR1 SGHRS and CDR2 YFSETQ. V shed 0 bases and J 5 bases; nucleotides not matched to a gene: 4. This CDR3 comprises 14 residues. As DNA, the CDR3 is TGCGCCAGCAGCTTGGTTCCGGGACAGGACGAGCAGTACTTC. Protein product: CASSLVPGQDEQYF.

This chain joins TRBV18 and TRBJ2-7; TRBD2 is a possible D gene (5 bases). Germline values: CDR1 KGHSH, CDR2 LQKENI. The CDR3 length is 16 residues. The V and J ends lost 3 bases and 5 bases respectively, with 20 bases between them. The CDR3 DNA reads as TGTGCCAGCTCACCGCCTCTAGCACCGGGGAGCCACGAGCAGTACTTC. It encodes CASSPPLAPGSHEQYF.

The chain recombines TRBV15 with TRBJ2-7, with 11 nucleotides matching TRBD1. Germline V lookup: CDR1 LNHNV, CDR2 YYDKDF (reference sequence). V was pared by 3 bases and J by 3 bases, with 7 bases of the junction left unmatched. The CDR3 extends over 16 amino acids. For the CDR3, the DNA is TGTGCCACCAGCAGGGGAGGGACAGGGGGTTACTACGAGCAGTACTTC. This encodes CATSRGGTGGYYEQYF.

In this sample, this clone turned up once. The chain has TRBV4-1 and TRBJ1-5, with D tentatively TRBD1 (5 bases). In germline, CDR1 is MGHRA, CDR2 YSYEKL. V was shortened by 1 base and J by 2 bases, with 12 bases between the two germline ends. The CDR3 extends over 16 amino acids. Here the CDR3 DNA reads TGCGCCAGCAGCCAAGTAGGCCAGGGTCGCAATCAGCCCCAGCATTTT. As protein: CASSQVGQGRNQPQHF.

The rearrangement joins TRBV28 to TRBJ1-4; 8 positions agree with TRBD1. The length of the CDR3 is 14 residues. Unmatched junction bases numbered 6, after V lost 5 bases and J lost 7 bases. Germline lookup yields CDR1 MDHEN and CDR2 SYDVKM. The CDR3 DNA follows: TGTGCCAGCAGTAACGACAGGGGATTTGAAAAACTGTTTTTT. Protein: CASSNDRGFEKLFF.

The gene calls are TRBV12-5 and TRBJ2-7, with 9 bases that match TRBD1. V lost 0 bases, J lost 6 bases, and 9 bases stayed unmatched. Germline CDR1 and CDR2: LGHNT and FRNRAP. This CDR3 contains 16 residues. The CDR3 spells CASGLVLTGGGPEQYF. DNA for the CDR3: TGTGCTAGTGGTTTGGTACTCACAGGGGGCGGACCCGAGCAGTACTTC.

This clone was counted between two and nine times. This chain joins TRBV9 and TRBJ2-1; D is perhaps TRBD1 (6 bases). Trimming removed 3 bases at V and 5 bases at J, with 27 bases between. The CDR3 sequence is 19 residues long. Germline V lookup: CDR1 SGDLS, CDR2 YYNGEE. Written as DNA, the CDR3 is TGTGCCAGCAGCGCTACCCGGGACACGGCATCCCATTGGGACAATGAGCAGTTCTTC. Encoded protein: CASSATRDTASHWDNEQFF.

The chain recombines TRBV5-1 with TRBJ2-2; 12 bases are a match to TRBD2. The CDR3 consists of 18 residues. Germline values: CDR1 SGHRS, CDR2 YFSETQ. With 4 bases clipped from V and 4 bases from J, the junction kept 11 bases outside the gene matches. The CDR3 is CASSGMASGGASTGELFF. The CDR3, as DNA: TGCGCCAGCAGCGGAATGGCTAGCGGGGGGGCGAGCACCGGGGAGCTGTTTTTT.

This clone was found a few times. The chain joins TRBV5-1 to TRBJ2-3, with a tentative D call TRBD2 (7 bases). V lost 4 bases to trimming and J lost 5 bases, with 17 bases between them. CDR1 SGHRS and CDR2 YFSETQ come from the germline V gene. The CDR3 contains 15 residues. CDR3 coding DNA: TGCGCCAGCAGCCCGCACGGGGGGCGGGGAGATACGCAGTATTTT. Translated: CASSPHGGRGDTQYF.